Given below is one TCR beta chain in context. Its antigen has not been determined. No base quality values were provided; no much bigger clone lies one nucleotide off. The sample is drawn from a study of T cell repertoires in cytomegalovirus infection (dated by TCRdb to about 2019). For context, the study as a whole: Donor HLA type was relevant to the analysis, as public TCR beta signatures indicated carriage of CMV infection together with the matching HLA type. What the work shows at the level of the full study, not this receptor alone: The ex vivo response was dominated by HLA-C-restricted CMV-specific TCR beta clonotypes, and the single most frequent clonotype in two of eight donors was supplied by these HLA-C-restricted clonotypes. Cumulative frequency of public TCR beta family members discriminated carriers of CMV infection plus the relevant HLA type in this cohort and an independent roughly 330-donor cohort.

Instrument on record: Illumina HiSeq 1500. In-frame beta chains were kept once TCRdb had trimmed the public reads at Q25 with fastp and called clones with MiXCR. Every distinct CDR3 protein forms one entry, paired with its most common genes and DNA. Here the sample has some 680,000 distinct CDR3 sequences; 35% to 45% occur a single time. 2.5% to 3% of the sample is taken by the ten largest. V and J lose 4 bases and 9 bases, and a span of 16 bases separates them. From the cysteine through the phenylalanine, the CDR3 covers 15 amino acids. CDR3 DNA is the only sequence kept; it has 45 bases, read in frame from the first base. Based on the germline V gene (reference sequence), the CDR1 and CDR2 sequences are MNHEY and SMNVEV.

This sequence uses TRBV27 and TRBJ1-6; the D gene is possibly TRBD1, with 6 bases matching. This TCR was sampled from a human donor in good health (CMV status not recorded). Some clones in this sample may be carry-over from other donors' samples. Sample: PBMCs. The CDR3 region has the sequence CASSYLGAGASPLHF. The DNA is as follows: TGTGCCAGCAGTTACTTGGGGGCAGGGGCTTCACCCCTCCACTTT.